One and the same sample provided the 27 T cell receptor beta chains below, sequenced in a study of T-cell reconstitution after alpha-beta-depleted transplantation in children. Unique molecular identifiers featured in how the TCRbeta library was prepared. TCRdb ran MiXCR on the PCR reads and lists one entry per CDR3 protein. The sample holds hundreds of thousands of distinct CDR3 sequences, 10% seen once. Sequences were derived from PBMCs, sampled before TCRalphabeta/CD19-depleted stem cell transplant. The receptors shown here come from a child younger than 10 with inherited bone marrow failure, due to receive a stem cell transplant.

This clonotype was counted many times. This sequence joins TRBV5-1 and TRBJ1-2; 7 bases map to TRBD1. Per the germline V gene, CDR1 is SGHRS and CDR2 is YFSETQ. With 4 bases clipped from V and 6 bases from J, the junction kept 6 bases outside the gene matches. The CDR3 length is 13 residues. CDR3 sequence reads: CASSETGRDGYTF. In nucleotides, the CDR3 is TGCGCCAGCAGCGAGACAGGGAGAGATGGCTACACCTTC.

This clonotype was recorded many times. The J gene is TRBJ2-2, the V gene TRBV12-3 or TRBV12-4, with 7 bases identical to TRBD1. J lost 4 bases, V lost 6 bases, and 5 bases had no gene match. This CDR3 comprises 14 residues. CDR3 amino acids: CASSDRASTGELFF. CDR3 coding DNA: TGTGCCAGCAGCGACAGGGCGAGCACCGGGGAGCTGTTTTTT.

This clonotype was seen just once. This chain joins TRBV19 and TRBJ2-1; D is unclear. The V and J ends lost 6 bases and 6 bases respectively, with 12 bases between them. This CDR3 is 13 amino acids long. Per germline, CDR1 LNHDA and CDR2 SQIVND (reference sequence). The CDR3: CASRARSFNEQFF. DNA of the CDR3: TGTGCCAGTAGGGCACGATCGTTCAATGAGCAGTTCTTC.

This clonotype was picked up many times. The J gene is TRBJ2-5, the V gene TRBV11-2; weak D call: TRBD2 (5 bases). Looked up from germline, CDR1 is SGHAT and CDR2 is FQNNGV. The CDR3 totals 14 residues. Trimming pared 5 bases from V and 4 bases from J, leaving 14 bases between. In DNA, the CDR3 is TGTGCCAGCAGCCCCGTTCCGGGGTTAGAGACCCAGTACTTC. This sequence encodes CASSPVPGLETQYF.

This rearrangement joins TRBV20-1 to TRBJ2-7; 10 bases line up with TRBD2. The V gene end was trimmed by 1 base and the J gene end by 2 bases; junction bases not matched to a gene: 20. There are 20 residues in the CDR3. CDR1 and CDR2 (germline): DFQATT, SNEGSKA (reference sequence). CDR3 sequence reads: CSARAQTPHLAGVKAYEQYF. The CDR3 DNA reads TGCAGTGCTAGAGCGCAAACCCCACACCTAGCGGGAGTGAAAGCCTACGAGCAGTACTTC.

This clonotype was counted many times. The chain uses TRBV9 and TRBJ2-5; 7 nucleotides match TRBD1. Trimming took 3 bases from V and 2 from J; bases not matched to a gene: 7. CDR1 and CDR2 (germline): SGDLS, YYNGEE. There are 15 residues in the CDR3. The CDR3 loop reads CASSAGGRIQETQYF. Written as DNA, the CDR3 is TGTGCCAGCAGCGCAGGGGGACGCATTCAAGAGACCCAGTACTTC.

This clonotype was found many times. V and J are TRBV5-1 and TRBJ2-2; 8 nucleotides align to TRBD1. This CDR3 contains 14 residues. V dropped 3 bases and J dropped 7; count of bases not matched to a gene: 5. The V gene's germline CDR1 is SGHRS and CDR2 YFSETQ. The CDR3 is CASSYDRGSGELFF. CDR3 DNA: TGCGCCAGCAGCTATGACAGGGGCAGCGGGGAGCTGTTTTTT.

There are many counts of this clonotype. The chain carries TRBV28 and TRBJ1-1; D might be TRBD1 (5 bases). Per germline, CDR1 MDHEN and CDR2 SYDVKM. With 2 bases removed from V and 4 bases from J, the gap between germline ends came to 17 bases. The CDR3 totals 16 residues. DNA of the CDR3: TGTGCCAGCAGTTTACTTGGCGGGGCCATAGCCACTGAAGCTTTCTTT. Translated: CASSLLGGAIATEAFF. The whole variable domain, filled in from reference TRBV28 and TRBJ1-1, reads DVKVTQSSRYLVKRTGEKVFLECVQDMDHENMFWYRQDPGLGLRLIYFSYDVKMKEKGDIPEGYSVSREKKERFSLILESASTNQTSMYLCASSLLGGAIATEAFFGQGTRLTVV.

The table lists this clonotype with many counts. The chain is built from TRBV7-2 and TRBJ2-5, with D perhaps given as TRBD1 or TRBD2 (5 bases each). The CDR3 covers 15 residues. Trimming stripped 2 bases from V and 2 bases from J, with 12 bases between. CDR1 is SGHTA, CDR2 FQGNSA, per germline. The CDR3 DNA reads TGTGCCAGCAGCTTATACTCGGGGACGCAAGAGACCCAGTACTTC. Translating it yields CASSLYSGTQETQYF.

Many counts were recorded for this clonotype. This chain links TRBV28 with TRBJ1-5; 8 bases fit TRBD1. The J segment lost 2 bases and the V segment lost 4 bases, leaving 10 bases of the junction unmatched. The CDR3 contains 17 residues. Germline CDR1 MDHEN, CDR2 SYDVKM. The DNA of the CDR3 is TGTGCCAGCAGTTCCCAGAGACAGGGGACGGGCAATCAGCCCCAGCATTTT. This translates into CASSSQRQGTGNQPQHF.

This clonotype was observed many times. The J gene is TRBJ2-5, the V gene TRBV5-1; D may match TRBD1 or TRBD2 (5 bases each). V gave up 6 bases and J gave up 4 bases, with 19 bases separating them. The germline V gene encodes CDR1 SGHRS and CDR2 YFSETQ. This CDR3 is built from 15 residues. The CDR3 nucleotides are TGCGCCAGCAACCGGGACGCCGTGGCGGGAGAGACCCAGTACTTC. Residues: CASNRDAVAGETQYF.

This chain links TRBV27 with TRBJ1-1; D is unclear. V lost 6 bases and J lost 1, with 12 bases in between. This CDR3 comprises 14 residues. Germline loops: CDR1 MNHEY, CDR2 SMNVEV (reference sequence). The CDR3 coding sequence is TGTGCCAGCAGCCACGGAGCCAAGAACACTGAAGCTTTCTTT. This encodes CASSHGAKNTEAFF.

The V call is TRBV7-9, the J call TRBJ2-7; a weak D match, TRBD1 (7 bases). CDR3 size: 14 residues. Germline values: CDR1 SEHNR, CDR2 FQNEAQ (reference sequence). Trimming took 3 bases from V and 6 from J, leaving 15 bases between them. The CDR3, as DNA: TGTGCCAGCAGCTTCCTCCCAGGGGGAGGCGAGCAGTACTTC. This sequence encodes CASSFLPGGGEQYF.

This clonotype was picked up many times. Written as DNA, the CDR3 is TGCGCCAGCAGCCACCTTATGGGAGGGGGCACGGAGAACACTGAAGCTTTCTTT. This gives the protein CASSHLMGGGTENTEAFF. V usage is TRBV4-3 and J usage is TRBJ1-1, with 7 bases identical to TRBD1. The V segment lost 3 bases and the J segment 1 base; nucleotides outside the gene matches: 14. This CDR3 has 18 amino acids. Germline CDR1 LGHNA, CDR2 YSLEER.

This clonotype was counted at least ten times. This chain links TRBV7-2 with TRBJ2-5; 9 bases agree with TRBD2. Germline V CDR1 and CDR2: SGHTA, FQGNSA. The CDR3 totals 15 residues. Trimming cost V 7 bases and J 2 bases; bases outside gene matches: 8. CDR3 sequence reads: CASTPTSGIQETQYF. The CDR3 bases are TGTGCCAGCACCCCGACTAGCGGAATTCAAGAGACCCAGTACTTC.

This clonotype was observed a few times. The chain uses TRBV7-2 and TRBJ2-2, with D tentatively TRBD1 or TRBD2 (5 bases each). The CDR3 extends over 16 amino acids. The ends were cut back, 1 base at V and 4 bases at J, with 13 bases in the middle. In germline, CDR1 is SGHTA, CDR2 FQGNSA. The CDR3 is CASSLEAGTVTGELFF. CDR3 nucleotide sequence: TGTGCCAGCAGCTTAGAGGCCGGGACGGTCACCGGGGAGCTGTTTTTT.

There are many counts of this clonotype. This sequence joins TRBV10-3 and TRBJ2-1; TRBD2 might be the D (6 bases). Deletions cut 3 bases from V and 6 bases from J, with 15 bases between. The V gene's germline CDR1 is ENHRY and CDR2 SYGVKD. The CDR3 consists of 15 residues. CDR3 sequence: CAISELGGNLNEQFF. CDR3 DNA sequence: TGTGCCATCAGTGAACTAGGCGGGAACCTCAATGAGCAGTTCTTC.

This clonotype was seen at least ten times. CDR3 region: CASSWDRGWSGELFF. The CDR3 DNA is TGTGCCAGCAGTTGGGACAGGGGATGGTCCGGGGAGCTGTTTTTT. The gene calls are TRBV6-2 or TRBV6-3 and TRBJ2-2, with 10 bases matching TRBD1. This CDR3 is built from 15 residues. J gave up 6 bases and V 4 bases, and 5 bases lay outside the gene matches. Germline CDR1 is MNHEY and CDR2 is SVGEGT.

The chain joins TRBV7-2 to TRBJ2-1; D not resolved. The CDR3 totals 14 residues. Germline-derived CDR1 and CDR2 are SGHTA and FQGNSA. The germline V and J ends were trimmed by 5 bases and 4 bases, with 12 bases remaining between them. CDR3 sequence: CASSPRASYNEQFF. The CDR3, as DNA: TGTGCCAGCAGCCCCCGGGCCTCTTACAATGAGCAGTTCTTC.

This clonotype has ten or more counts. This sequence joins TRBV6-5 and TRBJ2-5; 9 bases line up with TRBD2. V dropped 2 bases and J dropped 2; count of bases not matched to a gene: 9. CDR3 length equals 17 residues. CDR1 is MNHEY, CDR2 SVGAGI, per germline. The chain's CDR3 is CASSYDGLASPQETQYF. The CDR3 DNA reads TGTGCCAGCAGTTACGATGGACTAGCGTCTCCTCAAGAGACCCAGTACTTC.

This clonotype was recorded many times. The chain couples TRBV4-2 to TRBJ2-1; 13 positions agree with TRBD2. The CDR3 sequence is 16 residues long. The junction had 0 bases not matched to a gene; V was cut back by 4 bases and J by 0 bases. CDR1 LGHNA and CDR2 YNFKEQ come from the germline V gene. CDR3 loop: CASSRTSGSSYNEQFF. The CDR3, as DNA: TGTGCCAGCAGCCGGACTAGCGGGAGCTCCTACAATGAGCAGTTCTTC.

CDR3 loop: CAWSVSWETQYF. In DNA form, the CDR3 reads TGTGCCTGGAGTGTTTCGTGGGAGACCCAGTACTTC. The J gene is TRBJ2-5, the V gene TRBV30; D not resolved. Germline lookup yields CDR1 GTSNPN and CDR2 SVGIG (reference sequence). CDR3 size: 12 residues. Trimming removed 0 bases from V and 5 bases from J, with 7 bases in between.

The sample holds many counts of this clonotype. This sequence joins TRBV20-1 and TRBJ2-1; 8 bases line up with TRBD1. This CDR3 has 16 residues. With V trimmed by 0 bases and J by 2 bases, 6 bases remained unmatched. Germline CDR1 is DFQATT and CDR2 is SNEGSKA (reference sequence). CDR3: CSARDTQGAAYNEQFF. In nucleotides, the CDR3 is TGCAGTGCTAGAGATACCCAGGGGGCGGCCTACAATGAGCAGTTCTTC.

The table lists this clonotype with many counts. The CDR3 loop is CASSLLSGTEAFF. DNA for the CDR3: TGTGCCAGCAGCTTACTGTCGGGGACTGAAGCTTTCTTT. The genes are TRBV7-9 and TRBJ1-1, with D hard to call. The germline gives CDR1 SEHNR, CDR2 FQNEAQ (reference sequence). V lost 2 bases to trimming and J lost 5 bases, with 9 bases between them. This CDR3 is built from 13 residues.

This clonotype was recorded many times. The chain is built from TRBV5-1 and TRBJ2-1, with D unclear. This CDR3 comprises 15 residues. Trimming stripped 0 bases from V and 6 bases from J, with 13 bases between. Germline CDR1 reads SGHRS; CDR2 reads YFSETQ. The CDR3 is CASSLGGSVPNEQFF. As DNA, the CDR3 is TGCGCCAGCAGCTTGGGAGGATCAGTCCCCAATGAGCAGTTCTTC.

The chain joins TRBV7-9 to TRBJ1-2; D unresolved. Deletions cut 5 bases from V and 8 bases from J, with 9 bases between. CDR3 length: 11 residues. Germline values: CDR1 SEHNR, CDR2 FQNEAQ (reference sequence). The CDR3 loop reads CASSSREGYTF. The CDR3 DNA sequence: TGTGCCAGCAGCAGCCGGGAAGGCTACACCTTC.

This clonotype showed up many times. The chain combines TRBV4-2 with TRBJ2-2; D may be TRBD1 or TRBD2 (5 bases each). The CDR3 runs to 16 residues. The germline CDR1 and CDR2 sequences are LGHNA and YNFKEQ. The ends were cut back, 0 bases at V and 4 bases at J, with 12 bases in the middle. CDR3 residues: CASSQDRGRPTGELFF. The DNA of the CDR3 is TGTGCCAGCAGCCAAGATCGGGGCAGGCCCACCGGGGAGCTGTTTTTT.